The 14 T cell receptor beta chains reported below all come from one sample, sequenced in a study of blood T cells in healthy people across ages. A J-beta primer mix and a sample-barcoded 5' primer were used in a second PCR of roughly 6 to 11 cycles. TCRdb called the 5' RACE reads again in MiXCR, with one record for every CDR3 protein. The table records 650,000 to 800,000 distinct CDR3 sequences, approximately 48% of them present only once. The sequencing sample was made of blood. Source of these receptors: a man in his 60s in good health.

The chain carries TRBV10-3 and TRBJ2-5; D is ambiguous. The last part of the DNA fits TRBJ2-7 better; the J call may be wrong. The CDR3 totals 13 residues. Germline assignment: CDR1 ENHRY and CDR2 SYGVKD. The CDR3 reads CAISESSFAEQYF. DNA of the CDR3: TGTGCCATCAGTGAGTCTTCGTTTGCCGAGCAGTACTTC.

This rearrangement joins TRBV12-3 or TRBV12-4 to TRBJ1-2, with D perhaps matching TRBD1 (5 bases). The V and J ends lost 7 bases and 8 bases respectively, with 11 bases between them. The length of the CDR3 is 11 residues. The CDR3 nucleotides read TGTGCCAGCACTTTTGGGGGAGGCTACACCTTC. This gives the protein CASTFGGGYTF.

As DNA, the CDR3 is TGTGCCAGCAGCTTAGGAAGGGACAGATCCTACGAGCAGTACTTC. Residues: CASSLGRDRSYEQYF. The chain has TRBV7-8 and TRBJ2-7; 7 bases map to TRBD1. The germline gives CDR1 SGHVS, CDR2 FQNEAQ. The trim removed 1 base at V and 1 base at J, leaving 4 bases unmatched. This CDR3 spans 15 amino acids. The full variable domain, with the rest looked up from reference TRBV7-8 and TRBJ2-7, is GAGVSQSPRYKVAKRGQDVALRCDPISGHVSLFWYQQALGQGPEFLTYFQNEAQLDKSGLPSDRFFAERPEGSVSTLKIQRTQQEDSAVYLCASSLGRDRSYEQYFGPGTRLTVT.

This chain uses TRBV30 with TRBJ2-7, with 7 bases matching TRBD1. The V and J ends lost 2 bases and 3 bases, in that order; junction bases with no gene match: 4. This CDR3 region has 13 residues. Germline V gene data show CDR1 as GTSNPN and CDR2 as SVGIG (reference sequence). CDR3 sequence (DNA): TGTGCCTGGAGTAGCGGACAGGTCTACGAGCAGTACTTC. The encoded protein is CAWSSGQVYEQYF. Drawing the rest from reference TRBV30 and TRBJ2-7, the complete variable domain is SQTIHQWPATLVQPVGSPLSLECTVEGTSNPNLYWYRQAAGRGLQLLFYSVGIGQISSEVPQNLSASRPQDRQFILSSKKLLLSDSGFYLCAWSSGQVYEQYFGPGTRLTVT.

This clonotype was observed a handful of times. DNA of the CDR3: TGTGCCAGCAGCTTGGTGACACCCTCAGATACGCAGTATTTT. Its protein product is CASSLVTPSDTQYF. This sequence joins TRBV5-5 and TRBJ2-3; the D is unclear. The V end lost 0 bases, the J end lost 4 bases, and 9 bases lay between the germline ends. CDR1 SGHKS and CDR2 YYEKEE come from the germline V gene (reference sequence). This CDR3 comprises 14 residues.

The gene calls are TRBV29-1 and TRBJ1-1, with a possible D match to TRBD1 (6 bases). The CDR3 has 14 amino acids. CDR1 SQVTM and CDR2 ANQGSEA come from the germline V gene. Trimming took off 0 bases at V and 3 bases at J, with 11 bases between the two ends. The CDR3 DNA is TGCAGCGTTGAAGAGCCAGGGGACCACACTGAAGCTTTCTTT. Protein product: CSVEEPGDHTEAFF.

The chain recombines TRBV29-1 with TRBJ2-5, with 7 bases that match TRBD1. The ends lost 4 bases at V and 5 bases at J; junction bases unmatched: 7. The CDR3 runs 13 residues. Germline CDR1 is SQVTM and CDR2 is ANQGSEA. CDR3 in amino acids: CSVGHRGRETQYF. The CDR3 nucleotides are TGCAGCGTTGGTCACAGGGGCCGGGAGACCCAGTACTTC.

Regarding this clonotype: A much larger clone lies one base from this, so it may be a read error. J is TRBJ2-7 and V is TRBV10-3; D might be TRBD2 (6 bases). With 0 bases removed from V and 4 bases from J, the gap between germline ends came to 13 bases. Germline V gene lookup returns CDR1 ENHRY and CDR2 SYGVKD. CDR3 length: 15 amino acids. CDR3 region: CAISESPSAGYEQYF. The CDR3 DNA reads TGTGCCATCAGTGAGTCTCCTAGCGCGGGTTACGAGCAGTACTTC.

The rearrangement joins TRBV2 to TRBJ2-7; 7 bases fit TRBD1. Germline CDR1 SNHLY, CDR2 FYNNEI. The CDR3 is 15 residues long. Losses at the gene ends were 4 bases for V and 3 bases for J; bases not matched to a gene: 9. This chain's CDR3 is CASSAGDRQYYEQYF. In DNA form, the CDR3 reads TGTGCCAGCAGTGCCGGGGACAGACAGTACTACGAGCAGTACTTC.

The J gene is TRBJ1-1, the V gene TRBV29-1; possibly TRBD1 for D (5 bases). The length of the CDR3 is 13 residues. The germline V gene encodes CDR1 SQVTM and CDR2 ANQGSEA. V lost 0 bases to trimming and J lost 7 bases, with 12 bases between them. The CDR3 region has the DNA TGCAGCGTTGAAGATCCCGACAGATATGAAGCTTTCTTT. Translating gives CSVEDPDRYEAFF.

This chain links TRBV29-1 with TRBJ2-2; D might be TRBD1 (6 bases). Deletions cut 6 bases from V and 5 bases from J, with 22 bases between. This CDR3 spans 16 amino acids. Per the germline V gene, CDR1 is SQVTM and CDR2 is ANQGSEA. The CDR3 loop is CSVLSRTARGTGELFF. The CDR3 bases are TGCAGCGTACTGAGTAGGACTGCCAGGGGTACCGGGGAGCTGTTTTTT.

The chain carries TRBV27 and TRBJ1-1, with D perhaps matching TRBD1 (6 bases). The germline V gene has CDR1 MNHEY and CDR2 SMNVEV (reference sequence). The CDR3 spans 14 residues. Trimming removed 0 bases from V and 7 bases from J, with 12 bases in between. The CDR3 DNA follows: TGTGCCAGCAGTTTATCTGGGGGCGGAATTGAAGCTTTCTTT. Protein sequence: CASSLSGGGIEAFF.

The gene calls are TRBV21-1 and TRBJ1-2; TRBD1, the table's D call, was not compared with the DNA. TRBV21-1 is described as a pseudogene. The CDR3 has 18 residues. CDR3 in DNA: TGTGCCAGCAGCAAAAAGGCTGAAAAGGGGGCACGAGGATATGGCTACACCTTC. This sequence encodes CASSKKAEKGARGYGYTF.

This chain joins TRBV14 and TRBJ2-5; 9 bases fit TRBD1. Matching the DNA end better, TRBJ2-7 makes the J call doubtful. Germline CDR1 is SGHDN and CDR2 is FVKESK. This CDR3 has 14 amino acids. CDR3 sequence (DNA): TGTGCCAGCAGCCGAGCGGGACAGGGCTACGAGCAGTACTTC. Protein product: CASSRAGQGYEQYF.